Each of the 32 T cell receptor beta chains below was sequenced from the same sample in a study of shared T cell receptors in the human thymus (dated by TCRdb to the early 2020s). Library preparation was by the immunoSEQ multiplex PCR assay. In TCRdb, the immuneACCESS table is reduced to in-frame sequences with V and J assigned. These tables do not hold every clone; where another copy was compared, an unresolved V gene accounts for under half, and the others remain unexplained. Within this sample are approximately 400,000 clones, with 95% of them counted one time only. Of the sample, roughly 0.02% falls within the top ten clones. Sequencing was done on a sample of thymocytes. The receptor source for this set is a human donor.

This chain uses TRBV9 with TRBJ2-1; 9 nucleotides line up with TRBD2. CDR3 length: 15 residues. Germline values: CDR1 SGDLS, CDR2 YYNGEE. J lost 5 bases, V lost 0 bases, and 3 bases had no gene match. CDR3 nucleotides: TGTGCCAGCAGCGTAGTAGGCGGGAGGGACAATGAGCAGTTCTTC. This encodes CASSVVGGRDNEQFF.

The chain is built from TRBV18 and TRBJ1-2, with D maybe TRBD1 (6 bases). The CDR3 totals 21 residues. Looked up from germline, CDR1 is KGHSH and CDR2 is LQKENI. V was shortened by 3 bases and J by 1 base, with 30 bases between the two germline ends. In DNA form, the CDR3 reads TGTGCCAGCTCACCCCCGTTCTTTTTAAACCGCGGGGGGCAAATTAACTATGGCTACACCTTC. This translates into CASSPPFFLNRGGQINYGYTF. The full variable domain, completed using reference TRBV18 and TRBJ1-2, is NAGVMQNPRHLVRRRGQEARLRCSPMKGHSHVYWYRQLPEEGLKFMVYLQKENIIDESGMPKERFSAEFPKEGPSILRIQQVVRGDSAAYFCASSPPFFLNRGGQINYGYTFGSGTRLTVV.

This chain connects TRBV5-1 to TRBJ2-1, with 8 bases fitting TRBD1. The CDR3 loop spans 15 amino acids. Trimming cost V 3 bases and J 4 bases; bases outside gene matches: 6. CDR1 and CDR2 (germline): SGHRS, YFSETQ. The CDR3 DNA follows: TGCGCCAGCAGCTCGCCCGGGACAGGTTACAATGAGCAGTTCTTC. Translation: CASSSPGTGYNEQFF.

The chain combines TRBV5-4 with TRBJ1-3, with D possibly being TRBD1 (5 bases). The germline V gene encodes CDR1 SGHNT and CDR2 YYREEE (reference sequence). The germline V and J ends were trimmed by 2 bases and 0 bases, with 9 bases remaining between them. This CDR3 comprises 15 residues. CDR3 nucleotide sequence: TGTGCCAGCAGCTTAGACAGTGTCTCTGGAAACACCATATATTTT. Its protein product is CASSLDSVSGNTIYF.

V and J are TRBV5-4 and TRBJ2-7; TRBD1 might be the D (6 bases). This CDR3 comprises 15 residues. Germline values: CDR1 SGHNT, CDR2 YYREEE (reference sequence). Trimming removed 4 bases at V and 2 bases at J, with 16 bases between. In DNA, the CDR3 is TGTGCCAGCAGCCGTACAGGGATCACGCCCTACGAGCAGTACTTC. It encodes CASSRTGITPYEQYF.

J is TRBJ2-2 and V is TRBV27; D perhaps matches TRBD1 (5 bases). The CDR3 runs 18 residues. Germline values: CDR1 MNHEY, CDR2 SMNVEV (reference sequence). Trimming left V 3 bases short and J 7 bases short, with 24 bases between. CDR3 DNA sequence: TGTGCCAGCAGTTTCTCTATTGCAGGGCCGTCCGTGGGCGGGGAGCTGTTTTTT. This encodes CASSFSIAGPSVGGELFF.

J is TRBJ1-2 and V is TRBV4-1; TRBD1 might be the D (6 bases). Germline loops: CDR1 MGHRA, CDR2 YSYEKL. V lost 3 bases to trimming and J lost 7 bases, with 12 bases between them. The CDR3 sequence is 13 residues long. The DNA for the CDR3 is TGCGCCAGCAGCCAGAGGGGGGACGTTGGCTACACCTTC. Translation: CASSQRGDVGYTF.

DNA for the CDR3: TGCGCCAGCAGCCGGGGACTAGGAGGAGAGACCCAGTACTTC. The encoded protein is CASSRGLGGETQYF. J is TRBJ2-5 and V is TRBV5-1, with 8 bases identical to TRBD2. J was trimmed by 4 bases and V by 4 bases; bases with no gene match: 6. The CDR3 spans 14 residues. Germline V CDR1 and CDR2: SGHRS, YFSETQ.

The rearrangement uses TRBV5-8 and TRBJ2-2; 12 bases match TRBD2. The trim removed 2 bases at V and 1 base at J, leaving 3 bases unmatched. Per the germline V gene, CDR1 is SGHTS and CDR2 is YDEGEE. This CDR3 is built from 17 residues. The DNA for the CDR3 is TGTGCCAGCAGCTTTAGACTAGCGGGAGAGAACACCGGGGAGCTGTTTTTT. Its translation is CASSFRLAGENTGELFF.

The chain is built from TRBV29-1 and TRBJ2-1; D might be TRBD1 (6 bases). The CDR3 is made up of 14 amino acids. Germline V CDR1 and CDR2: SQVTM, ANQGSEA. Trimming stripped 8 bases from V and 2 bases from J, with 16 bases between. In DNA, the CDR3 is TGCAGCTTCAAACAGGGACCGGCCTACAATGAGCAGTTCTTC. This encodes CSFKQGPAYNEQFF.

This clone was found once. The chain combines TRBV10-2 with TRBJ2-7; 10 positions match TRBD1. CDR1 and CDR2 (germline): WSHSY, SAAADI. Trimming took 0 bases from V and 2 from J; bases not matched to a gene: 7. This CDR3 spans 17 amino acids. This CDR3 reads CASSESSPGQGTYEQYF. As DNA, the CDR3 is TGCGCCAGCAGTGAGTCGAGTCCGGGACAGGGGACCTACGAGCAGTACTTC.

The V call is TRBV5-6, the J call TRBJ2-3; the match to TRBD2 covers 10 bases. This CDR3 comprises 16 residues. Trimming took 1 base from V and 1 from J; bases not matched to a gene: 3. Germline V CDR1 and CDR2: SGHDT, YYEEEE. The CDR3 coding sequence is TGTGCCAGCAGCTTGTTGAGCGGGAGGGGCACAGATACGCAGTATTTT. Amino acids: CASSLLSGRGTDTQYF.

This chain uses TRBV2 with TRBJ1-5; no firm D call. CDR3 length equals 15 residues. V was pared by 0 bases and J by 7 bases, with 13 bases between. CDR1 and CDR2 (germline): SNHLY, FYNNEI. Written as DNA, the CDR3 is TGTGCCAGCAGTGAAGCGGTCGAGGTTGGCCAGCCCCAGCATTTT. Its translation: CASSEAVEVGQPQHF. Full variable domain (remainder filled in from reference TRBV2 and TRBJ1-5): EPEVTQTPSHQVTQMGQEVILRCVPISNHLYFYWYRQILGQKVEFLVSFYNNEISEKSEIFDDQFSVERPDGSNFTLKIRSTKLEDSAMYFCASSEAVEVGQPQHFGDGTRLSIL.

The rearrangement uses TRBV7-3 and TRBJ2-2; 10 bases align to TRBD2. V trimming: 4 bases; J trimming: 6 bases; junction bases outside the gene matches: 8. CDR1 is SGHTA and CDR2 is FQGTGA in the germline V gene. CDR3 size: 16 residues. CDR3 nucleotide sequence: TGTGCCAGCAGCTACGAATCAGCGGGAGGGCCCGGGGAGCTGTTTTTT. This gives the protein CASSYESAGGPGELFF.

This chain joins TRBV9 and TRBJ2-7; TRBD1 is a possible D gene (5 bases). V gave up 0 bases and J gave up 5 bases, with 9 bases separating them. In germline, CDR1 is SGDLS, CDR2 YYNGEE. The CDR3 runs to 13 residues. The CDR3 region has the DNA TGTGCCAGCAGCGTAGGATCAGGGCACGAGCAGTACTTC. Amino acid sequence: CASSVGSGHEQYF.

This chain connects TRBV4-2 to TRBJ2-7, with D hard to call. V lost 2 bases and J 1 base, leaving 18 bases between the germline ends. Germline V gene lookup returns CDR1 LGHNA and CDR2 YNFKEQ. CDR3 length: 17 residues. CDR3 sequence reads: CASSQLSAVPWSYEQYF. The CDR3 DNA sequence: TGTGCCAGCAGCCAACTGTCTGCGGTGCCCTGGTCCTACGAGCAGTACTTC.

CDR3 in amino acids: CASSSTGYEQYF. CDR3 in DNA: TGTGCCAGCAGTTCCACAGGCTACGAGCAGTACTTC. V and J are TRBV6-6 and TRBJ2-7; a possible D gene is TRBD1 (5 bases). V dropped 4 bases and J dropped 3 bases, with 7 bases sitting between them. Germline loops: CDR1 MNHNY, CDR2 SVGAGI (reference sequence). The CDR3 spans 12 residues.

The chain employs TRBV29-1 and TRBJ2-6; D ambiguous. Trimming shortened V by 3 bases and J by 2 bases, and 8 bases separated the two germline ends. The CDR3 length is 14 residues. The V gene's germline CDR1 is SQVTM and CDR2 ANQGSEA. The CDR3 reads CSVEGLAGANVLTF. The CDR3 coding sequence is TGCAGCGTTGAGGGGTTAGCTGGGGCCAACGTCCTGACTTTC.

This clone was detected once. This chain links TRBV4-1 with TRBJ2-5; D unresolved. Per the germline V gene, CDR1 is MGHRA and CDR2 is YSYEKL. Trimming left V 8 bases short and J 13 bases short, with 26 bases between. The CDR3 is 14 residues long. The CDR3 DNA is TGCGCCAGCTCCTTAAATCTTGGATCAAATCCCGGGTACTTC. Protein sequence: CASSLNLGSNPGYF.

The rearrangement links TRBV27 to TRBJ2-7; possibly TRBD1 for D (5 bases). The CDR3 runs 18 residues. Deletions cut 5 bases from V and 0 bases from J, with 23 bases between. Germline V gives CDR1 MNHEY, CDR2 SMNVEV (reference sequence). The CDR3 protein is CASSGPSGAHHRSYEQYF. DNA for the CDR3: TGTGCCAGCAGTGGCCCAAGTGGGGCGCATCATCGCTCCTACGAGCAGTACTTC.

In this sample, this clone turned up once. V and J are TRBV27 and TRBJ2-3, with unresolved D. V lost 1 base to trimming and J lost 2 bases, with 16 bases between them. This CDR3 contains 17 residues. Per the germline V gene, CDR1 is MNHEY and CDR2 is SMNVEV (reference sequence). The CDR3 is CASSLWGRDGATDTQYF. The DNA for the CDR3 is TGTGCCAGCAGTTTATGGGGTCGCGATGGAGCCACAGATACGCAGTATTTT.

The chain recombines TRBV4-3 with TRBJ2-3, with D perhaps TRBD2 (6 bases). V was clipped by 1 base and J by 2 bases, with 10 bases between them. The germline gives CDR1 LGHNA, CDR2 YSLEER. This CDR3 region has 15 residues. The CDR3 DNA reads as TGCGCCAGCAGCCAAGTAGCGGAGGCCACAGATACGCAGTATTTT. Translated, it gives CASSQVAEATDTQYF.

The chain links TRBV6-5 to TRBJ1-3; TRBD1 aligns across 7 bases. Germline V gene lookup returns CDR1 MNHEY and CDR2 SVGAGI. CDR3 length: 14 amino acids. V gave up 6 bases and J gave up 1 base; unmatched junction bases: 3. CDR3: CASRGQWSGNTIYF. DNA of the CDR3: TGTGCCAGCAGGGGACAGTGGTCTGGAAACACCATATATTTT.

The chain combines TRBV9 with TRBJ2-5, with D possibly matching TRBD2 (5 bases). The germline V gene has CDR1 SGDLS and CDR2 YYNGEE. V lost 1 base and J lost 0, with 19 bases in between. This CDR3 comprises 18 residues. Here the CDR3 DNA reads TGTGCCAGCAGCGTAAGAGGGAAGCGTCACCCGTACCAAGAGACCCAGTACTTC. Protein product: CASSVRGKRHPYQETQYF.

This clone was seen a single time. The genes are TRBV5-1 and TRBJ2-1; TRBD2 might be the D (5 bases). From germline, CDR1 is SGHRS and CDR2 YFSETQ. This CDR3 region has 17 residues. V lost 0 bases, J lost 0 bases, and 13 bases lay in between. The CDR3, as DNA: TGCGCCAGCAGCTTGGCGAGCACGGGGAACTCCTACAATGAGCAGTTCTTC. It is translated as CASSLASTGNSYNEQFF. Drawing the rest from reference TRBV5-1 and TRBJ2-1, the complete variable domain is KAGVTQTPRYLIKTRGQQVTLSCSPISGHRSVSWYQQTPGQGLQFLFEYFSETQRNKGNFPGRFSGRQFSNSRSEMNVSTLELGDSALYLCASSLASTGNSYNEQFFGPGTRLTVL.

In DNA form, the CDR3 reads TGTGCCAGTAGTATATCGGGGACAGGGACTAATGGGGCCAACGTCCTGACTTTC. It codes for CASSISGTGTNGANVLTF. This chain uses TRBV19 with TRBJ2-6; 9 bases line up with TRBD1. Germline V gives CDR1 LNHDA, CDR2 SQIVND (reference sequence). The CDR3 runs 18 residues. J was trimmed by 3 bases and V by 2 bases; bases with no gene match: 8.

J is TRBJ1-5 and V is TRBV6-1; a possible D gene is TRBD1 (5 bases). The germline gives CDR1 MNHNS, CDR2 SASEGT. The CDR3 covers 14 residues. V lost 6 bases, J lost 6 bases, and 15 bases lay in between. In nucleotides, the CDR3 is TGTGCCAGCAGCAAAGGGACCCTCGGTCAGCCCCAGCATTTT. Protein sequence: CASSKGTLGQPQHF.

CDR3 in amino acids: CASSPGQAQDEKLFF. Written as DNA, the CDR3 is TGTGCCAGCAGCCCCGGACAGGCTCAGGATGAAAAACTGTTTTTT. The rearrangement joins TRBV14 to TRBJ1-4; 7 bases align to TRBD1. The CDR3 runs to 15 residues. The junction had 8 bases not matched to a gene; V was cut back by 4 bases and J by 6 bases. Germline V CDR1 and CDR2: SGHDN, FVKESK.

This clone has just one count. The V call is TRBV28, the J call TRBJ1-2; maybe TRBD1 (5 bases). The ends were cut back, 10 bases at V and 6 bases at J, with 21 bases in the middle. The CDR3 consists of 14 residues. Germline CDR1 MDHEN, CDR2 SYDVKM. In nucleotides, the CDR3 is TGTGCCACCCGGGAACACAGGTTATCAGATGGCTACACCTTC. Translated: CATREHRLSDGYTF.

V and J are TRBV23-1 and TRBJ2-3; 9 bases fit TRBD1. TRBV23-1 is recorded as an ORF, its role being uncertain. The length of the CDR3 is 16 residues. The V and J ends lost 3 bases and 0 bases, in that order; junction bases with no gene match: 4. DNA for the CDR3: TGCGCCAGCAGTCAGTCGGACAGGGGAAGCACAGATACGCAGTATTTT. It is translated as CASSQSDRGSTDTQYF.

The CDR3 region is CASSHKQGSGANVLTF. As DNA, the CDR3 is TGTGCCAGCAGCCACAAGCAGGGCTCTGGGGCCAACGTCCTGACTTTC. The J gene is TRBJ2-6, the V gene TRBV5-6, with D possibly TRBD1 on 5 matching bases. V lost 4 bases and J 0 bases, leaving 11 bases between the germline ends. The CDR3 extends over 16 amino acids. CDR1 and CDR2 (germline): SGHDT, YYEEEE.

This chain joins TRBV28 and TRBJ2-7, with D possibly matching TRBD2 (6 bases). Germline-derived CDR1 and CDR2 are MDHEN and SYDVKM. Between the trimmed V and J ends, which lost 0 bases and 3 bases, there was a span of 9 bases. The CDR3 has 14 residues. In DNA, the CDR3 is TGTGCCAGCAGTTTATGCACGACTAGCTACGAGCAGTACTTC. Its protein product is CASSLCTTSYEQYF.